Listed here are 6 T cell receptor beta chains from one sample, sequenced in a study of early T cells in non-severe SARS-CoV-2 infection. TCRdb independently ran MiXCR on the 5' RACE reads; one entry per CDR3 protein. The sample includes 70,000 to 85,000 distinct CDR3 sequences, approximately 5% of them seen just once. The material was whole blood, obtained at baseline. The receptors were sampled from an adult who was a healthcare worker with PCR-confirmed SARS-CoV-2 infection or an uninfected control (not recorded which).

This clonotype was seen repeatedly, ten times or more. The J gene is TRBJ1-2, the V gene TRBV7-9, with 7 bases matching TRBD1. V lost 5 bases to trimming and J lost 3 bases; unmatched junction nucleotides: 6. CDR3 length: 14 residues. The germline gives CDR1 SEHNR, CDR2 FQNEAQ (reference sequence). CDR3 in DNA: TGTGCCAGCAGCACACAGGGGATACACTATGGCTACACCTTC. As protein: CASSTQGIHYGYTF.

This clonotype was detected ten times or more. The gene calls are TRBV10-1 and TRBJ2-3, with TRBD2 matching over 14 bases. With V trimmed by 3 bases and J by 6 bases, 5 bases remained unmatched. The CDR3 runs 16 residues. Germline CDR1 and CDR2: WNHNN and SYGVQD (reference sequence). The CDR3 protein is CASSDGTSGSADTQYF. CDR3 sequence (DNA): TGCGCCAGCAGTGATGGGACTAGCGGGAGTGCGGATACGCAGTATTTT.

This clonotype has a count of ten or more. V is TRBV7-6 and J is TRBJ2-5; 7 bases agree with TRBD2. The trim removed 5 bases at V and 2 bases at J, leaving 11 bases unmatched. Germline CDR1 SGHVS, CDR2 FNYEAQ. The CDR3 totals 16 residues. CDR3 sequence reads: CASSPSWASGQETQYF. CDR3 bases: TGTGCCAGCAGCCCATCGTGGGCTAGCGGACAAGAGACCCAGTACTTC.

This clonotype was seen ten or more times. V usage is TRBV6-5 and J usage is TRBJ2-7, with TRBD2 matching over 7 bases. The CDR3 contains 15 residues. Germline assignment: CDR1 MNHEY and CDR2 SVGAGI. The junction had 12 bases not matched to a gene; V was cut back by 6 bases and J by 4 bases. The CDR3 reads CASSISGQPRYEQYF. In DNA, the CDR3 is TGTGCCAGCAGCATTAGCGGGCAGCCGCGATACGAGCAGTACTTC.

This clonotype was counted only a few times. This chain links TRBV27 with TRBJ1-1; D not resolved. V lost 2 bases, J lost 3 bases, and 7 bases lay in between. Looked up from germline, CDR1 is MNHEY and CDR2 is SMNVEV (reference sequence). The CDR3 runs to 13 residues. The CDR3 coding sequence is TGTGCCAGCAGTTTAAGTAGTTACACTGAAGCTTTCTTT. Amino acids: CASSLSSYTEAFF.

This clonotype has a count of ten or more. The DNA for the CDR3 is TGTGCCTGGAGTCCGGACAGTTATGGCTATGGCTACACCTTC. Translation gives CAWSPDSYGYGYTF. V is TRBV30 and J is TRBJ1-2, with D tentatively TRBD1 (6 bases). The CDR3 totals 14 residues. Trimming took off 2 bases at V and 4 bases at J, with 14 bases between the two ends. Per germline, CDR1 GTSNPN and CDR2 SVGIG (reference sequence).